A single sample is the source of the 20 T cell receptor beta chains below, sequenced in a study of shared clonotypes between healthy human individuals. The method was immunoSEQ multiplex PCR; TCRdb's version includes in-frame clones alone and lacks a portion of them. The sample contains a few million clones, about 92% of which appear only once. Sequenced material: naive CD4+ T cells sorted from blood. Subset here: CD45RA+ positively selected. These receptor sequences come from a man younger than 35 in good health.

Concerning this clone: The sample carries other DNA sequences with the same CDR3. The chain employs TRBV7-2 and TRBJ1-6, with D unresolved. V was clipped by 5 bases and J by 3 bases, with 11 bases between them. There are 15 residues in the CDR3. Germline CDR1 reads SGHTA; CDR2 reads FQGNSA. CDR3 in amino acids: CASSPRGSYNSPLHF. The CDR3, as DNA: TGTGCCAGCAGCCCTAGAGGGAGCTATAATTCACCCCTCCACTTT.

The rearrangement uses TRBV5-4 and TRBJ2-2; D ambiguous. Germline V CDR1 and CDR2: SGHNT, YYREEE (reference sequence). V gave up 2 bases and J gave up 1 base, with 12 bases separating them. The CDR3 spans 16 residues. The CDR3 loop is CASSFTLKGNTGELFF. The DNA of the CDR3 is TGTGCCAGCAGCTTCACTCTCAAGGGGAACACCGGGGAGCTGTTTTTT.

This chain links TRBV28 with TRBJ2-7; possibly TRBD1 for D (6 bases). Trimming took off 8 bases at V and 1 base at J, with 9 bases between the two ends. Germline assignment: CDR1 MDHEN and CDR2 SYDVKM. The CDR3 extends over 12 amino acids. This CDR3 reads CASEGESYEQYF. The CDR3 coding sequence is TGTGCCAGCGAGGGGGAGTCCTACGAGCAGTACTTC.

V and J are TRBV6-5 and TRBJ2-7, with D perhaps assigned TRBD1 or TRBD2 (5 bases each). Per germline, CDR1 MNHEY and CDR2 SVGAGI. The V end was cut by 5 bases, the J end by 2 bases, with 10 bases between. The CDR3 spans 13 residues. The CDR3 DNA follows: TGTGCCAGCAGTCACGGGACCCCCTACGAGCAGTACTTC. Translated, it gives CASSHGTPYEQYF.

The rearrangement uses TRBV19 and TRBJ1-6, with a tentative D call TRBD1 (6 bases). V lost 6 bases to trimming and J lost 5 bases, with 17 bases between them. The CDR3 extends over 16 amino acids. Germline lookup yields CDR1 LNHDA and CDR2 SQIVND (reference sequence). The CDR3 bases are TGTGCCAGTAGAACCATTGTGGGGGGCAATAATTCACCCCTCCACTTT. Translating it yields CASRTIVGGNNSPLHF.

The V call is TRBV6-1, the J call TRBJ1-4, with TRBD1 as a possible D gene (5 bases). Trimming took 1 base from V and 3 from J, leaving 12 bases between them. This CDR3 region has 16 residues. The germline V gene encodes CDR1 MNHNS and CDR2 SASEGT. This CDR3 reads CASSEERGRANEKLFF. The CDR3 DNA reads TGTGCCAGCAGTGAAGAAAGGGGCCGGGCTAATGAAAAACTGTTTTTT.

The chain uses TRBV5-1 and TRBJ2-3; TRBD1 aligns across 11 bases. The trim removed 4 bases at V and 5 bases at J, leaving 6 bases unmatched. Germline-derived CDR1 and CDR2 are SGHRS and YFSETQ. The CDR3 runs to 15 residues. The CDR3 nucleotides read TGCGCCAGCAGCCAGGACAGGGGGCTTCAAGATACGCAGTATTTT. Amino acid sequence: CASSQDRGLQDTQYF.

A remark on this clone: The same CDR3 can be traced to other DNA sequences in this sample. The V and J genes are TRBV15 and TRBJ1-3; D unresolved. V dropped 0 bases and J dropped 2 bases, with 8 bases sitting between them. Germline assignment: CDR1 LNHNV and CDR2 YYDKDF (reference sequence). The CDR3 length is 15 residues. This CDR3 is CATSRDPGTGNTIYF. CDR3 DNA sequence: TGTGCCACCAGCAGAGACCCCGGGACTGGAAACACCATATATTTT.

The gene calls are TRBV27 and TRBJ1-5; the match to TRBD1 covers 11 bases. After removal of 6 bases from V and 0 bases from J, the junction contained 16 bases not matched to a gene. The germline CDR1 and CDR2 sequences are MNHEY and SMNVEV (reference sequence). CDR3 length: 20 amino acids. This CDR3 is CASSPKQGTGGGFSNQPQHF. The CDR3 DNA is TGTGCCAGCAGCCCAAAACAGGGGACAGGGGGTGGTTTTAGCAATCAGCCCCAGCATTTT.

The genes are TRBV5-4 and TRBJ2-5; no reliable D call. The CDR3 runs to 16 residues. V was shortened by 0 bases and J by 1 base, with 13 bases between the two germline ends. The V gene's germline CDR1 is SGHNT and CDR2 YYREEE (reference sequence). Here the CDR3 reads CASSLVGQLSQETQYF. In DNA, the CDR3 is TGTGCCAGCAGCTTGGTCGGCCAGTTAAGCCAAGAGACCCAGTACTTC.

Comments on this clone: Other DNA sequences in this specimen translate into the identical CDR3. The chain couples TRBV28 to TRBJ1-1; D perhaps matches TRBD1 (5 bases). The CDR3 consists of 11 residues. The V and J ends lost 5 bases and 8 bases respectively, with 9 bases between them. Looked up from germline, CDR1 is MDHEN and CDR2 is SYDVKM. CDR3 loop: CASSLRAEAFF. The CDR3 DNA reads as TGTGCCAGCAGTCTCAGGGCAGAAGCTTTCTTT.

This clone was counted between two and nine times. This chain uses TRBV11-2 with TRBJ2-1, with D perhaps matching TRBD2 (5 bases). This CDR3 is 12 amino acids long. Trimming took 6 bases from V and 7 from J, leaving 10 bases between them. CDR1 is SGHAT, CDR2 FQNNGV, per germline. In nucleotides, the CDR3 is TGTGCCAGCAGACCCCCGGGAAATGAGCAGTTCTTC. It codes for CASRPPGNEQFF.

The count of this clone is one. V gene TRBV7-6 combines with J gene TRBJ1-3; D is uncertain. V dropped 1 base and J dropped 4 bases, with 5 bases sitting between them. CDR1 and CDR2 from the germline V gene are SGHVS and FNYEAQ. This CDR3 spans 13 amino acids. CDR3 loop: CASSLDLGNTIYF. The CDR3 coding sequence is TGTGCCAGCAGCTTAGATTTGGGAAACACCATATATTTT.

The chain's CDR3 is CASSLLQGWGNTIYF. The CDR3 DNA reads as TGTGCCAGCAGCTTATTGCAGGGTTGGGGAAACACCATATATTTT. The genes are TRBV7-9 and TRBJ1-3; a possible D gene is TRBD1 (5 bases). The CDR3 runs 15 residues. Between the trimmed V and J ends, which lost 2 bases and 4 bases, there was a span of 12 bases. From germline, CDR1 is SEHNR and CDR2 FQNEAQ (reference sequence). The full variable domain, in which reference TRBV7-9 and TRBJ1-3 provide the parts outside the CDR3, is DTGVSQNPRHKITKRGQNVTFRCDPISEHNRLYWYRQTLGQGPEFLTYFQNEAQLEKSRLLSDRFSAERPKGSFSTLEIQRTEQGDSAMYLCASSLLQGWGNTIYFGEGSWLTVV.

V is TRBV30 and J is TRBJ2-3; D gene uncertain. Germline V lookup: CDR1 GTSNPN, CDR2 SVGIG (reference sequence). The V gene lost 2 bases and the J gene lost 0 bases, with 9 bases spanning the gap. This CDR3 contains 14 residues. In nucleotides, the CDR3 is TGTGCCTGGAGTCGGTTTTCTAGCACAGATACGCAGTATTTT. Translated: CAWSRFSSTDTQYF.

The CDR3 coding sequence is TGTGCCATCAGTGAGGGCAGGAGCTCTGGAAACACCATATATTTT. It encodes CAISEGRSSGNTIYF. This rearrangement joins TRBV10-3 to TRBJ1-3; D remains ambiguous. CDR1 is ENHRY and CDR2 is SYGVKD in the germline V gene. V dropped 2 bases and J dropped 0 bases, with 8 bases sitting between them. The CDR3 sequence is 15 residues long.

The J gene is TRBJ1-2, the V gene TRBV10-2; D perhaps matches TRBD1 (5 bases). Trimming took off 6 bases at V and 4 bases at J, with 15 bases between the two ends. Germline values: CDR1 WSHSY, CDR2 SAAADI. The CDR3 loop spans 14 amino acids. The CDR3: CASRPKQAGYGYTF. CDR3 DNA: TGCGCCAGCAGACCCAAACAGGCCGGCTATGGCTACACCTTC.

The chain recombines TRBV9 with TRBJ2-7, with TRBD1 matching over 10 bases. The CDR3 contains 15 residues. Germline CDR1 is SGDLS and CDR2 is YYNGEE. V lost 3 bases and J lost 2; bases outside the gene matches: 5. The CDR3 region is CASSATGTGAYEQYF. DNA of the CDR3: TGTGCCAGCAGCGCCACCGGGACAGGGGCCTACGAGCAGTACTTC.

This chain connects TRBV5-4 to TRBJ2-5, with D maybe TRBD2 (6 bases). V lost 4 bases and J lost 5, with 27 bases in between. This CDR3 has 18 amino acids. Germline values: CDR1 SGHNT, CDR2 YYREEE (reference sequence). CDR3 residues: CASSPTTKSTGGVETQYF. The CDR3 nucleotides are TGTGCCAGCAGCCCCACAACGAAATCGACCGGAGGGGTGGAGACCCAGTACTTC. Combining the CDR3 with reference TRBV5-4 and TRBJ2-5 gives the whole variable domain ETGVTQSPTHLIKTRGQQVTLRCSSQSGHNTVSWYQQALGQGPQFIFQYYREEENGRGNFPPRFSGLQFPNYSSELNVNALELDDSALYLCASSPTTKSTGGVETQYFGPGTRLLVL.

In its sample, this clone was seen once. The chain employs TRBV5-1 and TRBJ1-2, with D perhaps matching TRBD1 (6 bases). Per the germline V gene, CDR1 is SGHRS and CDR2 is YFSETQ. This CDR3 spans 14 amino acids. Trimming removed 3 bases at V and 13 bases at J, with 22 bases between. DNA of the CDR3: TGCGCCAGCAGCTCCCTTACTCAGGGCGACAGGCGCACCTTC. This sequence encodes CASSSLTQGDRRTF.